This is a list of T cell receptor beta chains from one sample in a study of cytomegalovirus exposure and HLA in healthy donors. Clones were sequenced by immunoSEQ multiplex PCR, and TCRdb holds only the in-frame ones, with some missing. Here the sample spans some 170,000 clones, around four fifths being singletons. The sample comprised PBMCs. Source of these receptors: a man aged 45 to 65 in good health and CMV-seropositive. Both conserved end residues are trimmed from each CDR3. The order of the fields is clone size, V gene, CDR3 protein. Some rows mark clone size as missing; the rest say once, few, many or name a class of expanded clone.

>NA|TRBV7-2
ASSLKTGNGNTIY
>NA|TRBV30
AWSRAGGGYT
>NA|TRBV4-3
ASSQVVVDGELF
>NA|TRBV28
ASKGLQGHNEQF
>NA|TRBV18
ASSPPIYNEQF
>NA|TRBV30
AWSGAGGPRGEQF
>NA|TRBV28
ASSFGRREFGAGELF
>NA|TRBV28
ASSLAAIQETQY
>NA|TRBV19
ASSISGIGGYT
>NA|TRBV6-1
ASSRTGFYNSPLH
>NA|TRBV14
ASSGGDRGLYEQY
>NA|TRBV6-6
ASSPGYGNTIY
>few|TRBV7-9
ASSLAQGWTEAF
>NA|TRBV6-5
ASSTHGQNYGYT
>NA|TRBV5-1
ASSTRPGTSGAGYEQY
>once|TRBV4-3
ASSQDRTGSDSPLH
>NA|TRBV11-2
ASSRQGPTGLKLF
>NA|TRBV30
AWRTMGESSYEQY
>once|TRBV5-1
ASSTGQGWTEAF
>once|TRBV29-1
SVEAGGQETQY
>NA|TRBV19
ASSSRTSPQEKLF
>NA|TRBV6-5
ASSYNSNQPQH
>NA|TRBV28
ASSFRRYATNEKLF
>NA|TRBV5-4
ASSLKLGGDTQY
>NA|TRBV6-5
ASSYSTDQNYGYT
>NA|TRBV6-4
ASKTAGNDTQY
>once|TRBV30
AWSVRRSSSYEQY
>NA|TRBV12-5
ASGQGLRYT
>NA|TRBV6-4
ASSDLTGEQY
>NA|TRBV5-5
ASSLSGGPFYEQY
>NA|TRBV7-3
ASSSDGGPYNEQF
>NA|TRBV6-1
ASSTQGEKLF
>NA|TRBV6-5
ASSLEQGFNYGYT
>NA|TRBV7-2
ASSPDRVRVLQL
>NA|TRBV11-2
ASSLTGAPGNTIY
>NA|TRBV4-3
ASSQDLAGGRGSYNEQF
>few|TRBV5-1
ASSPGQTGTEAF
>NA|TRBV4-2
ASSQEGQVGEQF
>NA|TRBV25-1
ASSDPGENGYT
>NA|TRBV5-6
ASSQTDSGANVLT
>few|TRBV19
ASSPGGGSHIQY
>NA|TRBV5-1
ASRREESVFYEQY